The next 15 T cell receptor beta chains were all read from a single sample in a study of sequential checkpoint blockade in melanoma. Treatment denoted: randomized to nivolumab then ipilimumab (arm A) or the reverse (arm B). Some clones are missing from TCRdb's copy, which holds only in-frame ones; the method was immunoSEQ multiplex PCR. The sample consists of about 18,000 clones, 50% to 65% of them appearing once. The input for sequencing was CD8+ T cells sorted from blood (inferred from file names), taken from a patient given nivolumab and ipilimumab in sequence. Receptors were obtained from a human donor with melanoma.

V and J are TRBV29-1 and TRBJ2-7, with 8 bases matching TRBD1. Germline CDR1 and CDR2: SQVTM and ANQGSEA. The CDR3 length is 15 residues. Trimming cost V 2 bases and J 1 base; bases outside gene matches: 7. The CDR3 reads CSVELGWTGSYEQYF. In DNA, the CDR3 is TGCAGCGTTGAACTTGGTTGGACAGGGTCCTACGAGCAGTACTTC.

This sequence joins TRBV30 and TRBJ2-1; 10 bases are shared with TRBD2. In germline, CDR1 is GTSNPN, CDR2 SVGIG (reference sequence). This CDR3 contains 13 residues. V gave up 1 base and J gave up 8 bases; unmatched junction bases: 2. This chain's CDR3 is CAWSGSGRYEQFF. The CDR3 coding sequence is TGTGCCTGGAGTGGTAGCGGGAGGTATGAGCAGTTCTTC.

This chain connects TRBV6-1 to TRBJ2-1, with no clear D. CDR3 length: 16 amino acids. Germline V lookup: CDR1 MNHNS, CDR2 SASEGT. V lost 4 bases to trimming and J lost 2 bases, with 15 bases between them. Written as DNA, the CDR3 is TGTGCCAGCAGTGCCGCCTCGGTGAATACCTACAATGAGCAGTTCTTC. As protein: CASSAASVNTYNEQFF.

This clone has a single count. The CDR3 here is CASSLDWGQSYEQYF. CDR3 DNA sequence: TGTGCCAGCAGCTTAGATTGGGGCCAGTCCTACGAGCAGTACTTC. The rearrangement joins TRBV11-2 to TRBJ2-7; maybe TRBD1 (5 bases). The germline gives CDR1 SGHAT, CDR2 FQNNGV. Trimming stripped 0 bases from V and 1 base from J, with 10 bases between. The CDR3 runs to 15 residues.

The chain combines TRBV2 with TRBJ2-7; tentative D call: TRBD1 (6 bases). Germline V gene sequence: CDR1 SNHLY, CDR2 FYNNEI. The CDR3 covers 14 residues. Deletions cut 7 bases from V and 5 bases from J, with 18 bases between. The CDR3 DNA is TGTGCCAGCATCGAACCCCAGGGGAGACACGAGCAGTACTTC. Protein: CASIEPQGRHEQYF.

In its sample, this clone was seen a few times. The CDR3: CASRWAQGAANTGELFF. CDR3 DNA sequence: TGTGCCAGCAGGTGGGCACAGGGGGCCGCGAACACCGGGGAGCTGTTTTTT. The chain couples TRBV2 to TRBJ2-2; TRBD1 agrees at 9 bases. The CDR3 sequence is 17 residues long. V was clipped by 6 bases and J by 0 bases; unmatched bases: 8. Germline CDR1 SNHLY, CDR2 FYNNEI. Looking up the rest from reference TRBV2 and TRBJ2-2 gives the full variable domain: EPEVTQTPSHQVTQMGQEVILRCVPISNHLYFYWYRQILGQKVEFLVSFYNNEISEKSEIFDDQFSVERPDGSNFTLKIRSTKLEDSAMYFCASRWAQGAANTGELFFGEGSRLTVL.

The chain combines TRBV27 with TRBJ2-7; 7 bases align to TRBD1. CDR1 MNHEY and CDR2 SMNVEV come from the germline V gene (reference sequence). V lost 4 bases to trimming and J lost 3 bases; unmatched junction nucleotides: 6. This CDR3 has 14 residues. The CDR3 DNA follows: TGTGCCAGCAGTTCGCAGGGGGAATTCTACGAGCAGTACTTC. Translated: CASSSQGEFYEQYF.

The chain employs TRBV6-5 and TRBJ2-7, with 8 bases fitting TRBD1. J gave up 3 bases and V 4 bases, and 2 bases lay outside the gene matches. This CDR3 is 13 amino acids long. Germline V lookup: CDR1 MNHEY, CDR2 SVGAGI. In nucleotides, the CDR3 is TGTGCCAGCAGTTTGGACAGGGACTACGAGCAGTACTTC. Its protein product is CASSLDRDYEQYF.

The rearrangement links TRBV5-1 to TRBJ2-3; 10 bases align to TRBD2. Per the germline V gene, CDR1 is SGHRS and CDR2 is YFSETQ. The junction had 9 bases not matched to a gene; V was cut back by 4 bases and J by 4 bases. The CDR3 covers 16 residues. In nucleotides, the CDR3 is TGCGCCAGCAGCCCGGGACTAGCGAGAATCGCAGATACGCAGTATTTT. It translates to CASSPGLARIADTQYF.

V gene TRBV7-9 combines with J gene TRBJ2-3; tentative D call: TRBD2 (6 bases). The CDR3 loop spans 16 amino acids. Between the trimmed V and J ends, which lost 4 bases and 5 bases, there was a span of 19 bases. From germline, CDR1 is SEHNR and CDR2 FQNEAQ (reference sequence). DNA of the CDR3: TGTGCCAGCAGCTCCCATCCTCGGGGAGGAGTAGATACGCAGTATTTT. Translating it yields CASSSHPRGGVDTQYF.

This chain joins TRBV9 and TRBJ2-7, with 7 bases that match TRBD1. CDR1 is SGDLS, CDR2 YYNGEE, per germline. V gave up 5 bases and J gave up 3 bases; unmatched junction bases: 8. CDR3 length: 14 amino acids. CDR3: CASSPGQSLYEQYF. The CDR3 bases are TGTGCCAGCAGTCCGGGACAGTCCCTCTACGAGCAGTACTTC.

This sequence joins TRBV9 and TRBJ2-3; D not resolved. Germline-derived CDR1 and CDR2 are SGDLS and YYNGEE. The CDR3 totals 15 residues. V lost 0 bases to trimming and J lost 2 bases, with 10 bases between them. The CDR3 is CASSVEAGFTDTQYF. The CDR3 bases are TGTGCCAGCAGCGTAGAGGCAGGCTTCACAGATACGCAGTATTTT.

This rearrangement joins TRBV4-1 to TRBJ2-2; D is ambiguous. CDR1 and CDR2 from the germline V gene are MGHRA and YSYEKL. V was cut by 3 bases and J by 1 base, with 6 bases left in between. The CDR3 contains 14 residues. The CDR3 nucleotides are TGCGCCAGCAGCCAGAGACTGAACACCGGGGAGCTGTTTTTT. Translated, it gives CASSQRLNTGELFF.

The V and J genes are TRBV10-3 and TRBJ2-4; D is perhaps TRBD2 (5 bases). Looked up from germline, CDR1 is ENHRY and CDR2 is SYGVKD. V shed 4 bases and J shed 3 bases, with 10 bases lying between them. The CDR3 is 14 amino acids. This CDR3 is CAISAGEDKNIQYF. For the CDR3, the DNA is TGTGCCATCAGTGCCGGGGAAGACAAAAACATTCAGTACTTC.

The chain uses TRBV5-4 and TRBJ2-1, with 9 bases matching TRBD1. This CDR3 comprises 16 residues. Germline CDR1 reads SGHNT; CDR2 reads YYREEE (reference sequence). The junction had 6 bases not matched to a gene; V was cut back by 4 bases and J by 1 base. CDR3 DNA: TGTGCCAGCAGCCTGGGGGACAGGGTTTCCTACAATGAGCAGTTCTTC. The encoded protein is CASSLGDRVSYNEQFF.